Listed below are T cell receptor beta chains from one sample, sequenced in a study of blood T cells in healthy people across ages. TCRdb passed the 5' RACE reads through MiXCR, listing each CDR3 protein once. This sample has some 920,000 distinct CDR3 sequences, with approximately 50% found just once. Sequencing was carried out using blood. Receptors originate from a woman in her sixties or seventies in good health. Both conserved end residues are part of each CDR3. A D gene is named only where the DNA matches it firmly. Not every row has a clone size; where given, it reads once, few, many or a size class.

-	TRBV11-2	TRBJ1-2	-	TGTGCCAGCAGCTTAGATTCCTGGCAGGGGTTAGAATTGGGTGGTTATGGCTACACCTTC	CASSLDSWQGLELGGYGYTF
-	TRBV11-1	TRBJ2-6	many	TGTGCCAGCAGACTCGATCCCTCCTCTGGGGCCAACGTCCTGACTTTC	CASRLDPSSGANVLTF
-	TRBV11-2	TRBJ2-5	-	TGTGCCAGCAGCTTACGTGGTAGCGGCCAACAAGAGACCCAGTACTTC	CASSLRGSGQQETQYF
TRBD1	TRBV20-1	TRBJ1-2	-	TGCAGTGCCCAGGGACAGGTCGTCGGATATGGCTACACCTTC	CSAQGQVVGYGYTF
-	TRBV4-1	TRBJ1-6	few	TGCGCCAGCAGCCAAGAAGATTGGGTTTCACCCCTCCACTTT	CASSQEDWVSPLHF
-	TRBV3-1	TRBJ2-4	few	TGTGCCAGCAGCCAAGGTTCCCAGGGAAACATTCAGTACTTC	CASSQGSQGNIQYF
TRBD1	TRBV7-6	TRBJ2-3	-	TGTGCCAGCAGCCCCGACAGGGCTAGCACAGATACGCAGTATTTT	CASSPDRASTDTQYF
-	TRBV6-2/TRBV6-3	TRBJ1-2	-	TGTGCCAGCAGTAGTGCCGGAAAGGGCTACACCTTC	CASSSAGKGYTF
TRBD1	TRBV20-1	TRBJ2-6	many	TGCAGTGCTAGAGAGGGACAGGGTTACTCTGGGGCCAACGTCCTGACTTTC	CSAREGQGYSGANVLTF
-	TRBV28	TRBJ2-1	-	TGTGCCAGCAGTACCGCCCCGAGGTACAATGAGCAGTTCTTC	CASSTAPRYNEQFF
TRBD2	TRBV5-1	TRBJ2-5	-	TGCGCCAGCAGCAAGCGGGAGATCCTCCTTGTGGGGACCCAGTACTTC	CASSKREILLVGTQYF
-	TRBV28	TRBJ2-2	-	TGTGCCAGCAGCGAGGGACAAGCGGCCGGGGAGCTGTTTTTT	CASSEGQAAGELFF
TRBD1	TRBV5-6	TRBJ2-3	few	TGTGCCAGCAGCGTGACAGGGGGTTTTTCGGCAGATACGCAGTATTTT	CASSVTGGFSADTQYF
TRBD2	TRBV15	TRBJ2-1	-	TGTGCCACCAGCAGAGATATCCCCGGACTAGTCGGCAATGAGCAGTTCTTC	CATSRDIPGLVGNEQFF
-	TRBV29-1	TRBJ1-2	-	TGCAGCGTTGAAACCAGAAAGGGCCCCGGCACCTTC	CSVETRKGPGTF
TRBD1	TRBV7-9	TRBJ2-7	-	TGTGCCAGCAGCCTCAGGGGACAGGATACCAGCGAGCAGTACTTC	CASSLRGQDTSEQYF
-	TRBV29-1	TRBJ2-7	few	TGCAGCGTTGAAGGTGGTGGAACCCCCTACGAGCAGTACTTC	CSVEGGGTPYEQYF
TRBD2	TRBV15	TRBJ2-1	few	TGTGCCACCAGCAGAGTTGCGCGGACTAGCGGTATAAGTGAGCAGTTCTTC	CATSRVARTSGISEQFF
-	TRBV28	TRBJ2-5	-	TGTGCCAGCAGTTTCGGGGGAAGCGGAGAGACCCAGTACTTC	CASSFGGSGETQYF
-	TRBV7-9	TRBJ2-4	-	TGTGCCAGCAGCTTGGGTCCCCCAAACATTCAGTACTTC	CASSLGPPNIQYF
-	TRBV7-2	TRBJ2-7	few	TGTGCCAGCAGCTTAGTCGGACAGAACTCCTACGAGCAGTACTTC	CASSLVGQNSYEQYF
-	TRBV6-5	TRBJ2-1	-	TGTGCCAGCAGTTCCGCGCAGGGGAGAGGTGAGCAGTTCTTC	CASSSAQGRGEQFF
TRBD2	TRBV4-1	TRBJ2-5	-	TGCGCCAGCAGCCCTTGGACTAGCGGGGGCTTAGGGGGAGAGACCCAGTACTTC	CASSPWTSGGLGGETQYF